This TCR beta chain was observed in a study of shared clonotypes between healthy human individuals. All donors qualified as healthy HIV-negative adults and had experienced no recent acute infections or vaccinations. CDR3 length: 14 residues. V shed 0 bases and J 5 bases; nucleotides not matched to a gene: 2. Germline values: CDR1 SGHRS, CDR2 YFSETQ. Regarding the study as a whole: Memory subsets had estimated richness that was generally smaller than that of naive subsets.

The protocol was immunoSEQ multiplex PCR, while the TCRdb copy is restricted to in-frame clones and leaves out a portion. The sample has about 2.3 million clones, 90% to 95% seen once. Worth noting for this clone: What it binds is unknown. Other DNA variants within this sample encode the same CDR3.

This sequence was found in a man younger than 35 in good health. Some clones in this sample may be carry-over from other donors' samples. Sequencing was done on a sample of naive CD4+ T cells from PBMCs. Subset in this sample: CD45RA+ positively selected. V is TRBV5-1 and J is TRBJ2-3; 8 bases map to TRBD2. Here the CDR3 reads CASSLAGGVDTQYF. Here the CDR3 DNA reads TGCGCCAGCAGCTTGGCGGGAGGGGTAGATACGCAGTATTTT.